This T cell receptor (beta chain) was recovered during a study of T cell changes during pregnancy in multiple sclerosis (dated by TCRdb to about 2019). A note on the overall study: The study examined how the T cell repertoire changed over the course of pregnancy in women with multiple sclerosis.

To note about this clone: Its recognized antigen is unknown. Base qualities are missing; no much larger clone stands one base away.

From a lookup of the germline V gene, CDR1 and CDR2 are MNHEY and SVGAGI. For this chain, trimming is 6 bases at the V end and 3 bases at the J end, and the number of junction bases without a gene match is 3. From cysteine to phenylalanine, the CDR3 is 15 amino acids long. Of all the DNA, just the CDR3 is kept, 45 bases in frame from base 1. Library preparation was by the immunoSEQ multiplex PCR assay. Not all clones reach the TCRdb copy of this immuneACCESS table, which keeps in-frame sequences only. Checked studies attribute under half of the gap to unresolved V genes and leave the rest unexplained. This sample comprises about 59,000 clones, around 89% of them detected only once. The biggest ten clones account for 0.8% to 0.9% of the sample.

The TCR originated in a female donor in good health, enrolled as a control in a pregnancy study. The source was peripheral blood, collected in the first trimester of pregnancy. This sequence uses TRBV6-5 and TRBJ2-1; 12 junctional bases match TRBD2. The CDR3 loop reads CASRILAGGYNEQFF. Here is the DNA: TGTGCCAGCAGAATACTAGCGGGGGGCTACAATGAGCAGTTCTTC.